The present T cell receptor beta chain was sequenced within a study of CD8 T cells in ankylosing spondylitis. The sample holds a few counts of this clonotype. Its antigen is unidentified. Whole-study findings and limits: Within peripheral blood, clones linked to disease were CD8+ and relatively rare. Matched ankylosing spondylitis synovial fluid reportedly showed significant enrichment of disease-linked clones. Ankylosing spondylitis blood seemed to carry a telltale TCR beta motif made of several highly homologous variants.

Germline CDR1 reads ENHRY; CDR2 reads SYGVKD. CDR3 length: 15 residues. The V and J ends lost 8 bases and 3 bases, in that order; junction bases with no gene match: 13. Libraries for TCR beta were made by quantitative 5'-RACE with molecular barcodes. TCRdb redid the calling of the 5' RACE reads with MiXCR, one entry per CDR3 protein. Here the sample spans 230,000 or so distinct CDR3 sequences, approximately 20% being singletons. The clonotype was recovered from a male donor with ankylosing spondylitis or in good health (not recorded which). The genes are TRBV10-3 and TRBJ2-7; 7 bases match TRBD1. Sequencing used blood, either unsorted or a sorted T cell fraction (not recorded which). CDR3 DNA: TGTGCCATCGGTAGAGACAGGGTTGATGTCTACGAGCAGTACTTC. Translated: CAIGRDRVDVYEQYF.